This T cell receptor beta chain emerged from a study of T cells in Graves' hyperthyroidism and ophthalmopathy (dated by TCRdb to between 2019 and 2020). Background for the entire study: Peripheral blood was collected at initial diagnosis, before any treatment. In about six Graves' hyperthyroidism patients, the study also compared T-cell repertoires from thyroid tissue with T-cell repertoires from blood. To identify TCR V-J signatures that set the groups apart, the researchers used a discovery cohort of roughly 100 patients, made up of 40 to 45 with Graves' ophthalmopathy and about 59 with stable Graves' hyperthyroidism. TCR Vbeta CDR3 sequencing of 120 to 150 peripheral blood samples (around 45 ophthalmopathy, 70 to 85 hyperthyroidism and roughly 17 progressor patients) is reported in the paper. The roughly 90 discovery patients were divided at random into training and test sets in a 7:3 ratio. Following sampling, methimazole starting at 30 mg daily was given to hyperthyroidism patients, and high-dose intravenous methylprednisolone was given to ophthalmopathy patients. Prospective prediction of ophthalmopathy was tested in an independent validation cohort consisting of 18 hyperthyroidism patients and approximately 16 patients who later progressed to ophthalmopathy.

This clonotype occurred many times. What antigen it recognizes has not been identified. No clone much larger than this one lies a single base away; base qualities are absent. Graves' hyperthyroidism was defined as stable when no progression to ophthalmopathy occurred over 18 months of follow-up. Hyperthyroidism patients were newly diagnosed, with disease duration under 2 months, and aged 18 to 65 years. Any patient with an uncontrolled infection, another autoimmune disease, pregnancy or lactation was excluded. Diagnoses were based on clinical symptoms, serum thyroxine and TRAb, thyroid ultrasound and orbital computed tomography. PBMCs were isolated from about 10 ml of fresh peripheral blood by Ficoll-Paque density gradient centrifugation. Total RNA was extracted with Trizol reagent, and quality was checked on an Agilent 2100 Bioanalyzer. The TCR beta CDR3 regions were amplified from RNA transcripts. A first-round RT-PCR of the TCR CDR3 used the HTBI primer set with the Qiagen OneStep RT-PCR kit. Libraries were constructed in a second round of multiplex PCR, after which size selection and purification were performed. Paired-end sequencing of the libraries was performed with 100 bp reads on an Illumina HiSeq2000. In the source study's methods: Raw data were processed with SOAPnuke, discarding reads with adapters, uncalled bases, mean Phred below 15, or no exact constant-primer or identifier match. High-quality paired reads were merged with COPE v1.2.5, and unique nucleotide sequences were defined as clonotypes. MiTCR v1.1 was used to align clonotypes to the IMGT TRBV, TRBD and TRBJ reference segments. The analysis included only V-J combinations with a frequency above 0.0001, which together covered more than 98% of the repertoires. A TCS score was defined as the ratio between F50 (clonal expansion) and ExV (chaos), using BLOSUM62-based TCRdist between CDR3 peptides within each V-J. Welch's t-statistics and random forest reduced around 520 V-J features to about 13, which were used in a naive Bayes classifier (R e1071). The raw public reads went through TCRdb reprocessing: fastp at Q25, MiXCR clone calling, in-frame beta chains kept. Each entry merges the rows of one CDR3 protein and shows their most common DNA and genes. What appears here as the V and J calls and clone size reflects TCRdb's work, not the paper's. The sample profile shows 400,000 to 500,000 distinct CDR3 sequences; approximately 15% of them were found once. The ten largest clonotypes hold around a sixth of the sample.

Beyond this particular receptor, the publication reports: In validation, the model predicted progression to ophthalmopathy with 55% to 71% sensitivity and roughly 72% specificity, a median of approximately 6.7 months before onset. Ophthalmopathy was separated from stable hyperthyroidism by a 13 V-J signature model, with just over 85% sensitivity and 81% to 83% specificity obtained in cross-validation and 80%/75% obtained in testing. Most expanded thyroid clonotypes (frequency above 0.001) were also detected in blood, suggesting blood repertoires may reflect thyroid immune responses. No statistical method was used to fix the sample size in advance, and group allocation was not hidden from the investigators.

Clipping removes 5 bases from V and 1 base from J, with 12 as the unmatched junction base count. From the cysteine up to the phenylalanine, the CDR3 has a length of 17 residues. Just CDR3 DNA is preserved here, 51 bases in frame from base 1. CDR1 and CDR2 (MDHEN, SYDVKM) derive from the germline V gene. Input material: blood. The chain is assembled from TRBV28 and TRBJ1-2, with 8 bases aligning to TRBD1. This clonotype was obtained from a woman younger than 35 with Graves' hyperthyroidism. The CDR3 here reads CASSGDRYTGLNYGYTF. The DNA sequence reads TGTGCCAGCAGTGGGGACAGGTACACAGGGCTTAACTATGGCTACACCTTC.